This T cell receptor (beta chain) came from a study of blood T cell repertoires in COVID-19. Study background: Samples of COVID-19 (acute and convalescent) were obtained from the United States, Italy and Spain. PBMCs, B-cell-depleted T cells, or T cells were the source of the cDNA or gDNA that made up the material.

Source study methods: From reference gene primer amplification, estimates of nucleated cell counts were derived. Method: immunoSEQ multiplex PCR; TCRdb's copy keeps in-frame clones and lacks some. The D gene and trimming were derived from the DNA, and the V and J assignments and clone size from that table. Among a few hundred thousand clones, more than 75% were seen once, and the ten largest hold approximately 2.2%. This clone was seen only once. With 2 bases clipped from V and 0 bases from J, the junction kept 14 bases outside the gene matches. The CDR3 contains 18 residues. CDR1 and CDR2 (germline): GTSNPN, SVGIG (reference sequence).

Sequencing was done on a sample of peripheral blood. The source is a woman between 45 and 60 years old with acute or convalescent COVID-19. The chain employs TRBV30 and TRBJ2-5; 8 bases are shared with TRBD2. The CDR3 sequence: CAWSLLAGLKYNQETQYF. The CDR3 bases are TGTGCCTGGAGTCTCCTAGCGGGCCTAAAATACAACCAAGAGACCCAGTACTTC.